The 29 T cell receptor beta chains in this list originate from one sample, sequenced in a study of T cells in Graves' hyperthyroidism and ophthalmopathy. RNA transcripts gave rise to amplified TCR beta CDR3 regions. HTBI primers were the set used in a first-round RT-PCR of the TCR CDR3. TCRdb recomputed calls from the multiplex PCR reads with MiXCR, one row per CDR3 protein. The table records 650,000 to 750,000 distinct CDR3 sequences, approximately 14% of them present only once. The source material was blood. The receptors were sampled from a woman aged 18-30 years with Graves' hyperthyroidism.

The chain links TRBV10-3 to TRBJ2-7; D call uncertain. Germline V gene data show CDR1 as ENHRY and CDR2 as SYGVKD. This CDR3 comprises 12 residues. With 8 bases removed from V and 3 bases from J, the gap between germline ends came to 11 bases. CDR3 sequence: CAIGSRFYEQYF. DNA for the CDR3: TGTGCCATCGGTTCAAGGTTCTACGAGCAGTACTTC.

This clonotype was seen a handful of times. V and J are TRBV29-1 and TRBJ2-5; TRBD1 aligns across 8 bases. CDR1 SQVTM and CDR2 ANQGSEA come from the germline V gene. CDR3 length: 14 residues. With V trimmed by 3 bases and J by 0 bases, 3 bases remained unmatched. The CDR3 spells CSVDLDRDQETQYF. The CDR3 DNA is TGCAGCGTTGACTTGGACAGGGACCAAGAGACCCAGTACTTC.

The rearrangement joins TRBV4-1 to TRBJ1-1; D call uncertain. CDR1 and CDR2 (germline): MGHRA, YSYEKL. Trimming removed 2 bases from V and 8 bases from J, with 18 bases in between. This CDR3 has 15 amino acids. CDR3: CASSQLGFFGFEAFF. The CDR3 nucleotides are TGCGCCAGCAGCCAACTGGGATTCTTCGGGTTCGAAGCTTTCTTT.

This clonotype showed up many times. Here the CDR3 reads CASSSGPQGTLDGYTF. CDR3 bases: TGTGCCAGCAGTTCCGGTCCCCAGGGAACTCTAGATGGCTACACCTTC. The chain has TRBV12-3 or TRBV12-4 and TRBJ1-2; TRBD1 might be the D (5 bases). Trimming took 4 bases from V and 6 from J, leaving 21 bases between them. The CDR3 spans 16 residues.

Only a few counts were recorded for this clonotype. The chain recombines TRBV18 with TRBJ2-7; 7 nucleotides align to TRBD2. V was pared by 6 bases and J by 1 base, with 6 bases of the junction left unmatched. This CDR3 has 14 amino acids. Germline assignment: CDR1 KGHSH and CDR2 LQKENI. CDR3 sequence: CASSTSGESYEQYF. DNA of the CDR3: TGTGCCAGCTCTACAAGCGGGGAATCCTACGAGCAGTACTTC.

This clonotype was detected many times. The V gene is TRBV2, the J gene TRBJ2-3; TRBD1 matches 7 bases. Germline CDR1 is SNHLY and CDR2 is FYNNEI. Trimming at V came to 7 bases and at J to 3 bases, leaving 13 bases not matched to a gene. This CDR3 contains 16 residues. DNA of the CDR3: TGTGCCAGCATTTATACTAGGGGGCGTGAGACAGATACGCAGTATTTT. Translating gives CASIYTRGRETDTQYF. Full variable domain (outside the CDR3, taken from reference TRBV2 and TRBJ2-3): EPEVTQTPSHQVTQMGQEVILRCVPISNHLYFYWYRQILGQKVEFLVSFYNNEISEKSEIFDDQFSVERPDGSNFTLKIRSTKLEDSAMYFCASIYTRGRETDTQYFGPGTRLTVL.

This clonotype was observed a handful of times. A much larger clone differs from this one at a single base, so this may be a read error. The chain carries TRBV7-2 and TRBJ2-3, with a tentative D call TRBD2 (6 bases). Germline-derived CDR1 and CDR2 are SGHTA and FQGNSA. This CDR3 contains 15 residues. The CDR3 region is CASSLARSSTDTQYF. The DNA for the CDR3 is TGTGCCAGCAGCCTAGCGAGATCTAGCACAGATACGCAGTATTTT.

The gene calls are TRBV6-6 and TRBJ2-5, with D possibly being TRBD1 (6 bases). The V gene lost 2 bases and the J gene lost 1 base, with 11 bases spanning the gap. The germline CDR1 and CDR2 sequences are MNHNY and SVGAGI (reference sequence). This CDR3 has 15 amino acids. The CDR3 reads CASSYNRDTQETQYF. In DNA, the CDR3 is TGTGCCAGCAGTTACAACCGGGACACCCAAGAGACCCAGTACTTC.

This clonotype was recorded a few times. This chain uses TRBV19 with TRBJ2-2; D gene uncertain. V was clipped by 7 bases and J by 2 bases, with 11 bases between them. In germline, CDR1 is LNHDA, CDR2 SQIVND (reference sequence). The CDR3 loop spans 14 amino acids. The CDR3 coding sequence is TGTGCCAGTACGAGTCGGCGAAACACCGGGGAGCTGTTTTTT. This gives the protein CASTSRRNTGELFF.

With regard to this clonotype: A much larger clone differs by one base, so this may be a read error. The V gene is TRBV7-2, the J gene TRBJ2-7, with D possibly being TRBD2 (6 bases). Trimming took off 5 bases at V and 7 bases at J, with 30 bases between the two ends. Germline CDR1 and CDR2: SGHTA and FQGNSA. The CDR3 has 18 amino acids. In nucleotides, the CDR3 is TGTGCCAGCAGCCCCCCTTATCCGGTGAACTGGGGGGTTGATGAGCAGTACTTC. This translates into CASSPPYPVNWGVDEQYF.

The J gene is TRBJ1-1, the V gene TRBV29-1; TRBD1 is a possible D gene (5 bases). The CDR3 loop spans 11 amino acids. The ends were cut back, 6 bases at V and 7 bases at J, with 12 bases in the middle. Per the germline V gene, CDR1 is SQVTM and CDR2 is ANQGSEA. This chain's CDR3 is CSVPQVYEAFF. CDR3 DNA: TGCAGCGTGCCACAGGTGTATGAAGCTTTCTTT.

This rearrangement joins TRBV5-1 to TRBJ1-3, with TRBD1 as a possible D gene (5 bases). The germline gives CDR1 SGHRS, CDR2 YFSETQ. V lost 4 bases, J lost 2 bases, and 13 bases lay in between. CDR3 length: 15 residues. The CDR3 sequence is CASSLYLGAGNTIYF. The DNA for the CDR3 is TGCGCCAGCAGCCTTTACTTGGGGGCTGGAAACACCATATATTTT.

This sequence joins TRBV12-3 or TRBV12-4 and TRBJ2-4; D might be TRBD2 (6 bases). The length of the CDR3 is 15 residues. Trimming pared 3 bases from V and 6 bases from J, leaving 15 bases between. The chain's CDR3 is CASSFAGKGRNIQYF. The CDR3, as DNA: TGTGCCAGCAGTTTCGCGGGGAAGGGGAGAAACATTCAGTACTTC.

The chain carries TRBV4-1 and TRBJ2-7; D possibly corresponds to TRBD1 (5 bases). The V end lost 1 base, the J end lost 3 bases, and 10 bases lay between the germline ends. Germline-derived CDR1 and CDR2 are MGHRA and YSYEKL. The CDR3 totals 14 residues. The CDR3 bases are TGCGCCAGCAGCCAAGGGGGCGGCAACTACGAGCAGTACTTC. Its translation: CASSQGGGNYEQYF.

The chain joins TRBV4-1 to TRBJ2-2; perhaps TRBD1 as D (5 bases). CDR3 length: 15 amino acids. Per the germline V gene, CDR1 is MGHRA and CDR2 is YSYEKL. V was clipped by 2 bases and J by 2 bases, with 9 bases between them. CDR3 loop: CASSQPQGNTGELFF. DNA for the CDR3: TGCGCCAGCAGCCAACCTCAGGGCAACACCGGGGAGCTGTTTTTT.

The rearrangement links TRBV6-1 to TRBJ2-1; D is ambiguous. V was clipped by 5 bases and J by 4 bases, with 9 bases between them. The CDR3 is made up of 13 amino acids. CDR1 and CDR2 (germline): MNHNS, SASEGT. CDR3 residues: CASSSYYYNEQFF. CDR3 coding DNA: TGTGCCAGCAGTTCATACTATTACAATGAGCAGTTCTTC.

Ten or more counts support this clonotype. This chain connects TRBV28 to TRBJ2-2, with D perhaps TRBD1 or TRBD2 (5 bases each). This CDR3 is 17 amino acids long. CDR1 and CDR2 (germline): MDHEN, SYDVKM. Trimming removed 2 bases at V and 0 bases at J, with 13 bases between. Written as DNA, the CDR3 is TGTGCCAGCAGTTTACTGGGACGAAGGCCGAACACCGGGGAGCTGTTTTTT. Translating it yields CASSLLGRRPNTGELFF. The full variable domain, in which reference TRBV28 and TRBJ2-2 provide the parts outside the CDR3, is DVKVTQSSRYLVKRTGEKVFLECVQDMDHENMFWYRQDPGLGLRLIYFSYDVKMKEKGDIPEGYSVSREKKERFSLILESASTNQTSMYLCASSLLGRRPNTGELFFGEGSRLTVL.

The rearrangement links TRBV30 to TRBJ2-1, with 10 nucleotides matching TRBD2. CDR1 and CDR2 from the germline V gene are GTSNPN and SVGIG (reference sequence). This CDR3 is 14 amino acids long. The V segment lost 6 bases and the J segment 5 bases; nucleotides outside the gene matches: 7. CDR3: CACSSGRYHNEQFF. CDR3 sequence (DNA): TGTGCCTGCAGTAGCGGGAGGTATCACAATGAGCAGTTCTTC.

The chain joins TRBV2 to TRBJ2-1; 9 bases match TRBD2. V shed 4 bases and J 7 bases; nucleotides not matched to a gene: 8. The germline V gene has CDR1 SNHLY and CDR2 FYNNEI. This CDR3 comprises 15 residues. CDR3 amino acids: CASSGGRAILNEQFF. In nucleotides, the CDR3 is TGTGCCAGCAGTGGCGGGAGGGCCATATTGAATGAGCAGTTCTTC.

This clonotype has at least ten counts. CDR3: CSASDTTEQYF. The CDR3 nucleotides read TGCAGTGCTAGTGATACTACCGAGCAGTACTTC. This chain uses TRBV20-1 with TRBJ2-7; D gene unclear. Germline-derived CDR1 and CDR2 are DFQATT and SNEGSKA (reference sequence). Between the trimmed V and J ends, which lost 3 bases and 6 bases, there was a span of 9 bases. CDR3 size: 11 residues.

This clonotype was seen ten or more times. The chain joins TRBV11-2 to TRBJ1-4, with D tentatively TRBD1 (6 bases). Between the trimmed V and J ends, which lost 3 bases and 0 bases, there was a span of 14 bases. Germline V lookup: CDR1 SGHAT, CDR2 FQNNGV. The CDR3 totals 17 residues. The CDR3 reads CASSLRQEITTNEKLFF. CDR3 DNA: TGTGCCAGCAGCTTGCGACAGGAGATTACAACTAATGAAAAACTGTTTTTT.

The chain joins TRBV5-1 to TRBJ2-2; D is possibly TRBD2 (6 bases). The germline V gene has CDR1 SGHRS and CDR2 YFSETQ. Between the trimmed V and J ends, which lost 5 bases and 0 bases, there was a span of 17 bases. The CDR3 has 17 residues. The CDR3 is CASSRPYGLTNTGELFF. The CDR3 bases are TGCGCCAGCAGTCGACCCTACGGACTAACGAACACCGGGGAGCTGTTTTTT.

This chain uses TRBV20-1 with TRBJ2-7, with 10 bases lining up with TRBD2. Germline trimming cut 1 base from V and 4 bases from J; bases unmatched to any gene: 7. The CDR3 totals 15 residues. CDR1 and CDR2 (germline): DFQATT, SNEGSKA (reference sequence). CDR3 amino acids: CSARGVSSGSYEQYF. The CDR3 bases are TGCAGTGCTAGAGGAGTGTCTAGCGGGAGTTACGAGCAGTACTTC.

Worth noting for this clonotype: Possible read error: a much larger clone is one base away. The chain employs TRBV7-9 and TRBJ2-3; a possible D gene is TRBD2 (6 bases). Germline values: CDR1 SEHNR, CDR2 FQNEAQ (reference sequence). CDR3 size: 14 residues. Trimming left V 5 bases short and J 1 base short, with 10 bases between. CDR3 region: CASSQGLGTDTQYF. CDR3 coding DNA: TGTGCCAGCAGCCAGGGACTCGGCACAGATACGCAGTATTTT.

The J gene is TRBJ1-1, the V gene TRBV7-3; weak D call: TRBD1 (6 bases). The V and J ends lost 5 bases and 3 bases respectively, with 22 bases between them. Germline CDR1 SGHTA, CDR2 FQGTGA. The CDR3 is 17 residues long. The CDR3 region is CASSPNSLAGAYTEAFF. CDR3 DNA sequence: TGTGCCAGCAGCCCCAATAGTCTTGCAGGGGCTTACACTGAAGCTTTCTTT.

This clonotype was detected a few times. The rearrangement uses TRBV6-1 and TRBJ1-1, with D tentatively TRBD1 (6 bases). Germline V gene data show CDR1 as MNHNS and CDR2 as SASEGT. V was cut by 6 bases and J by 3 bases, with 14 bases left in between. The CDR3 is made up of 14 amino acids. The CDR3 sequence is CASSGRGIHTEAFF. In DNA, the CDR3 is TGTGCCAGCAGCGGAAGGGGGATACACACTGAAGCTTTCTTT.

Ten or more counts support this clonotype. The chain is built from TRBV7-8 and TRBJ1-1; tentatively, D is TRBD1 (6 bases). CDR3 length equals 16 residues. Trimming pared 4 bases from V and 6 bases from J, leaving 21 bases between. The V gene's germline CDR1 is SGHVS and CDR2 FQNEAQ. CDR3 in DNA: TGTGCCAGCAGCTGGAGGACGGGACCGGGGGGCGCTGAAGCTTTCTTT. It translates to CASSWRTGPGGAEAFF.

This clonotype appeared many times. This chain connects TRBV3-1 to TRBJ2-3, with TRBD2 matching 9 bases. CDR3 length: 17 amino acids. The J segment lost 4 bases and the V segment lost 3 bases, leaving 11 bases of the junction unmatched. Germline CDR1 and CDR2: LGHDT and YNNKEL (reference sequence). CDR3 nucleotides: TGTGCCAGCAGCCAGCGGGGGGCGGGAGGGCCCCCAGATACGCAGTATTTT. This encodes CASSQRGAGGPPDTQYF.

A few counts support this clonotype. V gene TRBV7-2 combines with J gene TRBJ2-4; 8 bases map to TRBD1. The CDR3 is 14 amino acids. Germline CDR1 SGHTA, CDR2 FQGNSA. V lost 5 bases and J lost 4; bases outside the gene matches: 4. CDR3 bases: TGTGCCAGCAGCCCCGACAGGGGAAAAAACATTCAGTACTTC. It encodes CASSPDRGKNIQYF. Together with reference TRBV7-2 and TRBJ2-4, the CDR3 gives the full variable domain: GAGVSQSPSNKVTEKGKDVELRCDPISGHTALYWYRQSLGQGLEFLIYFQGNSAPDKSGLPSDRFSAERTGGSVSTLTIQRTQQEDSAVYLCASSPDRGKNIQYFGAGTRLSVL.